Listed below are T cell receptor beta chains from one sample, sequenced in a study of blood T cell repertoires in COVID-19. Assay used: immunoSEQ multiplex PCR; TCRdb lists only in-frame clones, some missing. The sample gives around 200,000 clones, about 81% of which show up once; 3.2% is in the top ten. Source material: PBMCs or T cells enriched from blood (not recorded which). These receptor sequences come from a woman aged 25-40 years who had recovered from COVID-19. The CDR3 runs from the conserved cysteine through the conserved F or W. A D gene is named only where the DNA matches it firmly. Clone size is given for some rows only: seen once, a few or many times, or a class if the clone is expanded.

clone_size,d_call,j_call,v_call,cdr3_length,cdr3_aa,cdr3_nt
NA,NA,TRBJ2-7,TRBV7-2,14,CASSQRQPTPEQYF,TGTGCCAGCAGCCAGAGACAGCCAACACCCGAGCAGTACTTC
few,NA,TRBJ2-4,TRBV24-1,16,CATPELGGVRSNIQYF,TGTGCCACTCCGGAGTTGGGGGGAGTCAGGTCAAACATTCAGTACTTC
NA,NA,TRBJ1-1,TRBV18,17,CASSPYPDNLRNTEAFF,TGTGCCAGCTCACCATACCCGGACAACCTACGGAACACTGAAGCTTTCTTT
NA,TRBD1,TRBJ2-7,TRBV12-3/TRBV12-4,13,CASSLGTVDEQYF,TGTGCCAGCAGTCTCGGGACAGTAGACGAGCAGTACTTC
NA,NA,TRBJ1-2,TRBV25-1,12,CASQRSNYGYTF,TGTGCCAGCCAACGGTCGAACTATGGCTACACCTTC
NA,TRBD1,TRBJ2-5,TRBV7-9,14,CASSPVGQEETQYF,TGTGCCAGCAGCCCCGTGGGACAGGAAGAGACCCAGTACTTC
NA,TRBD2,TRBJ2-3,TRBV24-1,17,CATSDPSSGISTDTQYF,TGTGCCACCAGTGATCCGTCTAGCGGGATCTCCACAGATACGCAGTATTTT
NA,NA,TRBJ1-4,TRBV11-2,15,CASSTPVTTNEKLFF,TGTGCCAGCAGCACGCCAGTAACGACTAATGAAAAACTGTTTTTT
NA,NA,TRBJ1-2,TRBV21-1,16,CASSKVGQSSNYGYTF,TGTGCCAGCAGCAAAGTGGGACAGAGCTCTAACTATGGCTACACCTTC
NA,NA,TRBJ2-3,TRBV3-1/TRBV3-2,12,CASSQTGDTQYF,TGTGCCAGCAGCCAGACGGGGGATACGCAGTATTTT
NA,TRBD1,TRBJ2-7,TRBV5-1,15,CASSPTGGQGTEQYF,TGCGCCAGCAGCCCAACAGGGGGACAGGGCACCGAGCAGTACTTC
NA,NA,TRBJ1-1,TRBV27,16,CASSATGTPMNTEAFF,TGTGCCAGCAGTGCTACCGGGACACCTATGAACACTGAAGCTTTCTTT
NA,NA,TRBJ2-1,TRBV6-1,15,CASSEGLDYYNEQFF,TGTGCCAGCAGTGAGGGACTTGATTACTACAATGAGCAGTTCTTC
NA,NA,TRBJ1-5,TRBV5-1,14,CASSRDIGNQPQHF,TGCGCCAGCAGCAGGGACATTGGCAATCAGCCCCAGCATTTT
few,NA,TRBJ1-1,TRBV9,15,CASSVGLAGITEAFF,TGTGCCAGCAGCGTTGGCCTTGCGGGGATAACTGAAGCTTTCTTT
NA,NA,TRBJ2-1,TRBV28,15,CASTIRRAAYNEQFF,TGTGCCAGCACCATAAGGCGGGCGGCCTACAATGAGCAGTTCTTC
NA,NA,TRBJ1-4,TRBV7-3,15,CASSPQGGRNEKLFF,TGTGCCAGCAGCCCTCAGGGTGGGCGGAATGAAAAACTGTTTTTT
NA,TRBD2,TRBJ2-1,TRBV29-1,13,CSAGTTQGNEQFF,TGCAGCGCTGGGACTACCCAAGGGAATGAGCAGTTCTTC
NA,TRBD1,TRBJ2-5,TRBV29-1,15,CSVRGGTGSQETQYF,TGCAGCGTGAGGGGGGGGACAGGGTCACAAGAGACCCAGTACTTC
NA,NA,TRBJ2-3,TRBV14,16,CASSQEQGSNTDTQYF,TGTGCCAGCAGCCAAGAGCAGGGCAGCAACACAGATACGCAGTATTTT
NA,TRBD2,TRBJ2-7,TRBV7-3,16,CASSLEGTSGSYEQYF,TGTGCCAGCAGCTTGGAAGGGACTAGCGGATCCTACGAGCAGTACTTC
NA,NA,TRBJ1-6,TRBV15,15,CATSRARDYNSPLHF,TGTGCCACCAGCAGGGCCCGGGATTATAATTCACCCCTCCACTTT
NA,TRBD2,TRBJ2-7,TRBV27,18,CASSSYTPGLAGSYEQYF,TGTGCCAGCAGTTCATATACTCCCGGACTAGCGGGCTCCTACGAGCAGTACTTC
NA,TRBD2,TRBJ2-3,TRBV5-6,18,CASSPPLAGGLSGDTQYF,TGTGCCAGCAGCCCTCCCTTAGCGGGAGGCCTCAGTGGGGATACGCAGTATTTT
NA,NA,TRBJ2-2,TRBV5-1,14,CASLPGLNTGELFF,TGCGCCAGCCTACCGGGACTTAACACCGGGGAGCTGTTTTTT
NA,TRBD2,TRBJ2-3,TRBV7-2,16,CASSLALSGRTDTQYF,TGTGCCAGCAGCTTAGCGCTTAGCGGGAGGACAGATACGCAGTATTTT
once,NA,TRBJ1-2,TRBV11-2,11,CASSQIDGYTF,TGTGCCAGCAGCCAGATTGATGGCTACACCTTC
NA,TRBD2,TRBJ2-2,TRBV4-1,18,CASSQEGFGGWDTGELFF,TGCGCCAGCAGCCAAGAAGGTTTCGGGGGGTGGGACACCGGGGAGCTGTTTTTT
NA,TRBD1,TRBJ1-1,TRBV29-1,13,CSVTAGTVSEAFF,TGCAGCGTTACCGCCGGGACAGTTAGTGAAGCTTTCTTT
NA,NA,TRBJ1-2,TRBV6-5,13,CASSYAGSYGYTF,TGTGCCAGCAGTTATGCGGGGTCCTATGGCTACACCTTC
NA,TRBD1,TRBJ2-5,TRBV2,15,CASRGQGAAWETQYF,TGTGCCAGCAGGGGACAGGGGGCGGCCTGGGAGACCCAGTACTTC
NA,TRBD1,TRBJ2-5,TRBV4-2,17,CASSQPPGQGAGETQYF,TGTGCCAGCAGCCAACCTCCCGGACAGGGGGCTGGTGAGACCCAGTACTTC
NA,TRBD2,TRBJ2-5,TRBV7-2,16,CASSLFRGGARETQYF,TGTGCCAGCAGCTTATTCCGCGGGGGGGCCAGAGAGACCCAGTACTTC
NA,TRBD2,TRBJ2-7,TRBV27,17,CASSRRLAAQSSYEQYF,TGTGCCAGCAGTAGAAGACTAGCGGCACAGAGCTCCTACGAGCAGTACTTC
NA,TRBD1,TRBJ2-3,TRBV2,12,CATRQGRDTQYF,TGTGCCACCCGACAGGGGAGAGATACGCAGTATTTT
NA,TRBD1,TRBJ1-4,TRBV28,15,CASTPWGTGGEKLFF,TGTGCCAGCACTCCCTGGGGGACAGGGGGTGAAAAACTGTTTTTT
NA,TRBD2,TRBJ2-3,TRBV7-6,15,CASSTTLAVTDTQYF,TGTGCCAGCAGCACAACACTAGCGGTAACAGATACGCAGTATTTT
NA,TRBD1,TRBJ1-5,TRBV27,14,CASSQGARNQPQHF,TGTGCCAGCAGTCAGGGGGCTCGCAATCAGCCCCAGCATTTT
NA,TRBD1,TRBJ1-1,TRBV6-5,14,CASSRDRASTEAFF,TGTGCCAGCAGTAGGGACAGGGCTTCAACTGAAGCTTTCTTT
NA,TRBD1,TRBJ1-2,TRBV9,14,CASSAPGQGNGYTF,TGTGCCAGCAGCGCTCCGGGACAGGGGAATGGCTACACCTTC
NA,NA,TRBJ2-7,TRBV29-1,13,CSVEDLRGGEQYF,TGCAGCGTTGAAGATCTAAGAGGGGGCGAGCAGTACTTC
NA,NA,TRBJ2-5,TRBV19,13,CASGARAGETQYF,TGTGCCAGCGGAGCCAGGGCCGGAGAGACCCAGTACTTC
NA,TRBD1,TRBJ1-5,TRBV6-1,14,CASSDRQGGQPQHF,TGTGCCAGCAGTGATCGACAGGGTGGTCAGCCCCAGCATTTT
NA,NA,TRBJ1-1,TRBV28,10,CASSDREAFF,TGTGCCAGCAGCGACAGGGAAGCTTTCTTT
NA,TRBD2,TRBJ2-7,TRBV5-4,15,CASSLGLAGTYEQYF,TGTGCCAGCAGCTTGGGTCTAGCGGGAACCTACGAGCAGTACTTC